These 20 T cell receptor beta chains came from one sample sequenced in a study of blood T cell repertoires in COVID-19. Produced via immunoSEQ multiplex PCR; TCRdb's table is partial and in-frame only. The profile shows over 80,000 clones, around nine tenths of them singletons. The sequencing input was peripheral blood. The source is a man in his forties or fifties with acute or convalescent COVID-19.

The CDR3 nucleotides read TGTGCCACCAGTGATATGGACAGCCGCACCGGGGAGCTGTTTTTT. Protein: CATSDMDSRTGELFF. J is TRBJ2-2 and V is TRBV24-1; D may be TRBD1 (6 bases). V was trimmed by 3 bases and J by 4 bases, leaving 11 bases between them. CDR1 is KGHDR and CDR2 is SFDVKD in the germline V gene. CDR3 length: 15 amino acids.

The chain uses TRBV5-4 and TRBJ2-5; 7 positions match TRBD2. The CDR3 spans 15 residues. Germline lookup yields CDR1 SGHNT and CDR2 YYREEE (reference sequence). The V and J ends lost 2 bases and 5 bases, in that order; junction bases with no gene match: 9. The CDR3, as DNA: TGTGCCAGCAGCTTATCTTCGGGGAGGGAGGAGACCCAGTACTTC. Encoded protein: CASSLSSGREETQYF. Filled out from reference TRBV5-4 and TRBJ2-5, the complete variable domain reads ETGVTQSPTHLIKTRGQQVTLRCSSQSGHNTVSWYQQALGQGPQFIFQYYREEENGRGNFPPRFSGLQFPNYSSELNVNALELDDSALYLCASSLSSGREETQYFGPGTRLLVL.

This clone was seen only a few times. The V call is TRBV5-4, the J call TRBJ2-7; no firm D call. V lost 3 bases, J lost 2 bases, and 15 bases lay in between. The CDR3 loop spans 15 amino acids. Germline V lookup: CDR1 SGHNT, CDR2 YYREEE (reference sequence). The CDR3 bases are TGTGCCAGCAGCTCAAAGCTAGGTCCAACCTACGAGCAGTACTTC. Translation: CASSSKLGPTYEQYF. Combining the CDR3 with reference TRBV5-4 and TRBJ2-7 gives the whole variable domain ETGVTQSPTHLIKTRGQQVTLRCSSQSGHNTVSWYQQALGQGPQFIFQYYREEENGRGNFPPRFSGLQFPNYSSELNVNALELDDSALYLCASSSKLGPTYEQYFGPGTRLTVT.

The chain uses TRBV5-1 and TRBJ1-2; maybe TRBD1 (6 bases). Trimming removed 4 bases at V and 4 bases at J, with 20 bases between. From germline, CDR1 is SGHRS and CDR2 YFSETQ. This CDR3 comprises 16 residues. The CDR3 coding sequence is TGCGCCAGCAGCCCGAGGGGGTCCCAGGGCGGCTATGGCTACACCTTC. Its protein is CASSPRGSQGGYGYTF.

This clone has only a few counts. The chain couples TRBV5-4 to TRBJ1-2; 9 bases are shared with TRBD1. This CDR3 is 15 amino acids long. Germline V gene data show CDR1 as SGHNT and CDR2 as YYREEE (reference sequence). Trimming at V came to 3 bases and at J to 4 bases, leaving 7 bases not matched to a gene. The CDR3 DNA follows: TGTGCCAGCAGCTCACAGGGGGCTATTCCCTATGGCTACACCTTC. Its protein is CASSSQGAIPYGYTF.

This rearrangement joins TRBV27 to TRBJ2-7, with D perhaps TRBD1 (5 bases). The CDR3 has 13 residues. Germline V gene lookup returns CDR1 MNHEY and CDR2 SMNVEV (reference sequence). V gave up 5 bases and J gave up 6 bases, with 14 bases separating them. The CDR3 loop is CASSEWGHGEQYF. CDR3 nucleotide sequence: TGTGCCAGCAGTGAGTGGGGCCACGGCGAGCAGTACTTC.

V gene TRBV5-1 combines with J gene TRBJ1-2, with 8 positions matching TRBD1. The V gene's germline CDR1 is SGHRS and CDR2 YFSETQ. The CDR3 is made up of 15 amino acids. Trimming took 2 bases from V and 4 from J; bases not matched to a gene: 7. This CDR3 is CASSFTTGEAYGYTF. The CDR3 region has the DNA TGCGCCAGCAGCTTTACGACAGGGGAAGCCTATGGCTACACCTTC.

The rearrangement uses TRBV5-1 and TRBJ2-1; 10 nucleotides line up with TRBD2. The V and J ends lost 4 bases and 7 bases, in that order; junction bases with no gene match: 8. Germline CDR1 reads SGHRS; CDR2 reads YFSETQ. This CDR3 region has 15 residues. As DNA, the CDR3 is TGCGCCAGCAGCAGGACTAGCGGAAGCCCTAATGAGCAGTTCTTC. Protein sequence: CASSRTSGSPNEQFF. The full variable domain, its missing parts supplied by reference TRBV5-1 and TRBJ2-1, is KAGVTQTPRYLIKTRGQQVTLSCSPISGHRSVSWYQQTPGQGLQFLFEYFSETQRNKGNFPGRFSGRQFSNSRSEMNVSTLELGDSALYLCASSRTSGSPNEQFFGPGTRLTVL.

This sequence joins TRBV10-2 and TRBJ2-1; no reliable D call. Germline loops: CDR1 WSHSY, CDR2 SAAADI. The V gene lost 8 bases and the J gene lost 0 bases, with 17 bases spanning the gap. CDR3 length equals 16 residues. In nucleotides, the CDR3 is TGCGCCAGCCGGCAATTAGCTACGAGCTCCTACAATGAGCAGTTCTTC. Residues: CASRQLATSSYNEQFF.

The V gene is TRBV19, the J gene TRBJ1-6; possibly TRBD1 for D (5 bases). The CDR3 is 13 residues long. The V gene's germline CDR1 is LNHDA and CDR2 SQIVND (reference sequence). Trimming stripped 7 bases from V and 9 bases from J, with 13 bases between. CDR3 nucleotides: TGTGCCAGTACAGGGCACCGTGGTTCACCCCTCCACTTT. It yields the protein CASTGHRGSPLHF.

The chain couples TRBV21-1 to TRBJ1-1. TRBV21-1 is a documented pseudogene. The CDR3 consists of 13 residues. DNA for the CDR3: TGTGCCAGCACCCAAGATCCGGGCACTGAAGCTTTCTTT. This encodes CASTQDPGTEAFF.

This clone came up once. CDR3: CASSLAGTSGGGNEQFF. The DNA of the CDR3 is TGTGCCAGCAGCTTAGCAGGGACTAGCGGGGGTGGGAATGAGCAGTTCTTC. The genes are TRBV7-2 and TRBJ2-1; 14 bases align to TRBD2. This CDR3 contains 17 residues. Trimming at V came to 0 bases and at J to 7 bases, leaving 5 bases not matched to a gene. In germline, CDR1 is SGHTA, CDR2 FQGNSA.

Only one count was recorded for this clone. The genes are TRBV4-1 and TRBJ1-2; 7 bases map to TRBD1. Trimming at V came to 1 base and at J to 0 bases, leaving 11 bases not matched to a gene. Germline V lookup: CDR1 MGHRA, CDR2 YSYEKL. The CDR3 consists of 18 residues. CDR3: CASSQGRQGLRANYGYTF. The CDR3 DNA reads TGCGCCAGCAGCCAAGGGAGACAGGGTCTTCGGGCTAACTATGGCTACACCTTC.

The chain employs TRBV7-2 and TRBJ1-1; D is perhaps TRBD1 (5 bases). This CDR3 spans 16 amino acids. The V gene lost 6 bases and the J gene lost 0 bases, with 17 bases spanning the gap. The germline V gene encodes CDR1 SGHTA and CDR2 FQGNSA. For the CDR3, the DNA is TGTGCCAGCAGGCTAGGGGTGGGTCTAATGAACACTGAAGCTTTCTTT. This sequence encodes CASRLGVGLMNTEAFF. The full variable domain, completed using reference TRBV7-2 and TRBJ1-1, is GAGVSQSPSNKVTEKGKDVELRCDPISGHTALYWYRQSLGQGLEFLIYFQGNSAPDKSGLPSDRFSAERTGGSVSTLTIQRTQQEDSAVYLCASRLGVGLMNTEAFFGQGTRLTVV.

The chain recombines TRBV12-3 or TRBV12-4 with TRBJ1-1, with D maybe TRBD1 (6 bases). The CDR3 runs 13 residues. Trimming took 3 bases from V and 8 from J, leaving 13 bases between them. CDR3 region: CASSFGGLNEAFF. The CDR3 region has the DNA TGTGCCAGCAGTTTTGGGGGCCTTAACGAAGCTTTCTTT.

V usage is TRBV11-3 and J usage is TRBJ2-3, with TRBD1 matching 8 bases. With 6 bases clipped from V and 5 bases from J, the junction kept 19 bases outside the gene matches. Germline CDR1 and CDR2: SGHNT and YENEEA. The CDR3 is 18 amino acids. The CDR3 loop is CASSQALGPGGRGDTQYF. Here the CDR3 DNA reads TGTGCCAGCAGTCAAGCGTTGGGGCCAGGGGGCCGAGGAGATACGCAGTATTTT.

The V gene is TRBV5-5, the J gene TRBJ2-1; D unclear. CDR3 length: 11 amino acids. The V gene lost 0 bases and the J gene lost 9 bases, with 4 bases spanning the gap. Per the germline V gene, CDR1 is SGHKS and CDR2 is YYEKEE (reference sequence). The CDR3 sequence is CASSLVAEQFF. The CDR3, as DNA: TGTGCCAGCAGCTTGGTGGCTGAGCAGTTCTTC.

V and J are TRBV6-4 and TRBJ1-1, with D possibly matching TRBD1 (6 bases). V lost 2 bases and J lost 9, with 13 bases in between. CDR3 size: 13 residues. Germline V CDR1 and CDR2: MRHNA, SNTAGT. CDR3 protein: CASSDPSTGQAFF. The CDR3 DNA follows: TGTGCCAGCAGTGACCCTTCGACAGGACAAGCTTTCTTT.

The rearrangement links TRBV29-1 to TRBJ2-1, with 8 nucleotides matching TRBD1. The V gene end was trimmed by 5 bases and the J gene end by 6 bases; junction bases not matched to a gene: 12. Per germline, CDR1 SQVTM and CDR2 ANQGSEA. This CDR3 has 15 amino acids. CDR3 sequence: CSVTSVQGDGNEQFF. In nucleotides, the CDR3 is TGCAGCGTTACATCGGTACAGGGGGATGGCAATGAGCAGTTCTTC.

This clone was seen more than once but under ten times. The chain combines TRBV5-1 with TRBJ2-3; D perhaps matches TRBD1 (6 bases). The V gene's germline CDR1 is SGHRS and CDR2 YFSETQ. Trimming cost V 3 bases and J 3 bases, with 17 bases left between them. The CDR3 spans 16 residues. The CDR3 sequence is CASSSQGQRGTDTQYF. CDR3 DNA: TGCGCCAGCAGCTCCCAGGGACAAAGGGGAACAGATACGCAGTATTTT.